What follows is one T cell receptor beta chain and its context. Its antigen is unknown. This CDR3 comprises 13 residues. CDR1 MNHNY and CDR2 SVGAGI come from the germline V gene (reference sequence). Trimming took off 4 bases at V and 5 bases at J, with 9 bases between the two ends. TCRdb called the 5' RACE reads again in MiXCR, with one record for every CDR3 protein. This sample has 420,000 or so distinct CDR3 sequences, with less than 20% found just once. Healthy Caucasians supplied all donations. The data are from a study of identical twins. Study-wide findings and caveats: The more abundant beta clonotypes in cord blood had fewer insertions, and memory repertoires did not show this. Among monozygotic twins, out-of-frame TCR alpha sharing exceeded what models predicted.

The chain couples TRBV6-6 to TRBJ1-5; TRBD1 might be the D (6 bases). The receptor comes from a man aged 50 or older in good health. The sample was naive T cells sorted from blood. Here the CDR3 DNA reads TGTGCCAGCAGTTCCAACAGGGATCAGCCCCAGCATTTT. It translates to CASSSNRDQPQHF.